The 17 T cell receptor beta chains below were found in one sample sequenced in a study of regulatory T cells in long-lasting Graves disease. Investigators prepared the TCR beta libraries by applying iRepertoire HTBI primers and Arm-PCR of CDR3 regions. TCRdb independently ran MiXCR on the multiplex PCR reads; one entry per CDR3 protein. The table lists 700,000 or so distinct CDR3 sequences, 30% of them singletons. The time point denotes: persistent/refractory GD, antithyroid drugs over 5 years with positive TRAb. From PBMCs, RNA was extracted and then used to make the TCR library. Sequenced here: peripheral blood mononuclear cells (PBMCs), sampled when the disease was refractory, from a patient treated with antithyroid drugs. The receptors shown here come from a female donor with Graves disease.

J is TRBJ1-5 and V is TRBV24-1; D remains ambiguous. Germline CDR1 reads KGHDR; CDR2 reads SFDVKD. The germline V and J ends were trimmed by 6 bases and 6 bases, with 11 bases remaining between them. This CDR3 comprises 13 residues. CDR3 DNA sequence: TGTGCCACCAGTAAGGACGGGCCTCAGCCCCAGCATTTT. It codes for CATSKDGPQPQHF.

V gene TRBV7-2 combines with J gene TRBJ1-6; TRBD1 might be the D (6 bases). Trimming took 4 bases from V and 10 from J, leaving 14 bases between them. Germline values: CDR1 SGHTA, CDR2 FQGNSA. The CDR3 has 14 residues. CDR3 bases: TGTGCCAGCAGCTACCGGACAGTGGGCTCACCCCTCCACTTT. Residues: CASSYRTVGSPLHF.

Comments on this clonotype: Being one base from a much bigger clone, this may be a read error. This chain connects TRBV12-3 or TRBV12-4 to TRBJ2-6; D call uncertain. The ends were cut back, 7 bases at V and 2 bases at J, with 6 bases in the middle. This CDR3 spans 13 amino acids. CDR3 region: CASNSPGANVLTF. The CDR3 DNA reads TGTGCCAGCAACTCCCCTGGGGCCAACGTCCTGACTTTC.

The chain employs TRBV4-1 and TRBJ2-5; D unclear. There are 16 residues in the CDR3. The germline V and J ends were trimmed by 4 bases and 5 bases, with 20 bases remaining between them. Germline V gene data show CDR1 as MGHRA and CDR2 as YSYEKL. DNA for the CDR3: TGCGCCAGCAGCCCTACTGTGGGGTCTGAAGGGGAGACCCAGTACTTC. Amino acid sequence: CASSPTVGSEGETQYF.

The chain carries TRBV18 and TRBJ2-5; TRBD1 aligns across 8 bases. J gave up 1 base and V 1 base, and 8 bases lay outside the gene matches. This CDR3 spans 17 amino acids. Germline CDR1 reads KGHSH; CDR2 reads LQKENI. The CDR3 is CASSPLAFGTGQETQYF. As DNA, the CDR3 is TGTGCCAGCTCACCACTCGCTTTCGGGACAGGCCAAGAGACCCAGTACTTC.

This clonotype was picked up a small number of times. The chain recombines TRBV20-1 with TRBJ1-1, with 8 bases identical to TRBD1. Germline CDR1 and CDR2: DFQATT and SNEGSKA (reference sequence). The V segment lost 6 bases and the J segment 4 bases; nucleotides outside the gene matches: 7. The CDR3 sequence is 13 residues long. The CDR3 nucleotides are TGCAGTGCCACCGACAGGGGCGGCACTGAAGCTTTCTTT. Translated, it gives CSATDRGGTEAFF.

CDR3 sequence reads: CAWSAGNQPQHF. The CDR3 nucleotides read TGTGCCTGGAGTGCCGGGAATCAGCCCCAGCATTTT. This rearrangement joins TRBV30 to TRBJ1-5, with D hard to call. The CDR3 totals 12 residues. In germline, CDR1 is GTSNPN, CDR2 SVGIG (reference sequence). The ends were cut back, 1 base at V and 4 bases at J, with 5 bases in the middle.

This clonotype came up many times. CDR3 nucleotide sequence: TGTGCCAGCAGTTTACGGAGGCAGAACAATCAGCCCCAGCATTTT. This codes for CASSLRRQNNQPQHF. This chain joins TRBV12-3 or TRBV12-4 and TRBJ1-5; no clear D. The CDR3 sequence is 15 residues long. Between the trimmed V and J ends, which lost 2 bases and 3 bases, there was a span of 11 bases.

This clonotype was detected many times. V usage is TRBV2 and J usage is TRBJ2-7, with D tentatively TRBD1 (6 bases). The V end was cut by 6 bases, the J end by 0 bases, with 15 bases between. Germline CDR1 SNHLY, CDR2 FYNNEI. CDR3 length: 15 amino acids. CDR3 region: CASSPPTGYSYEQYF. The CDR3 nucleotides are TGTGCCAGCAGCCCCCCCACAGGGTACTCCTACGAGCAGTACTTC.

The chain combines TRBV6-1 with TRBJ1-2, with a possible D match to TRBD1 (5 bases). The CDR3 is 15 amino acids. V lost 8 bases and J 4 bases, leaving 20 bases between the germline ends. Germline V gene lookup returns CDR1 MNHNS and CDR2 SASEGT. CDR3 sequence (DNA): TGTGCCAGCTACCTCCGGGACGCCGGGAGCTATGGCTACACCTTC. Translating it yields CASYLRDAGSYGYTF.

The V gene is TRBV30, the J gene TRBJ2-1; no clear D gene. CDR1 GTSNPN and CDR2 SVGIG come from the germline V gene (reference sequence). V gave up 5 bases and J gave up 7 bases, with 15 bases separating them. The CDR3 is made up of 13 amino acids. CDR3 sequence reads: CAWQDGLGNEQFF. CDR3 coding DNA: TGTGCCTGGCAGGACGGTTTAGGAAATGAGCAGTTCTTC.

Remarks on this clonotype: Since a much larger clone is just one base distant, this may be a read error. This chain uses TRBV2 with TRBJ1-2; no clear D. Germline V gives CDR1 SNHLY, CDR2 FYNNEI. The CDR3 extends over 13 amino acids. The V gene lost 6 bases and the J gene lost 5 bases, with 13 bases spanning the gap. This CDR3 reads CASREESVYGYTF. In DNA, the CDR3 is TGTGCCAGCAGGGAGGAAAGTGTATATGGCTACACCTTC.

At least ten counts were recorded for this clonotype. The chain joins TRBV12-3 or TRBV12-4 to TRBJ2-2, with D unresolved. The CDR3 covers 12 residues. V dropped 6 bases and J dropped 7 bases, with 9 bases sitting between them. CDR3 coding DNA: TGTGCCAGCAGCATCGGTGTCGGGGAGCTGTTTTTT. This codes for CASSIGVGELFF.

This clonotype was found once. The chain employs TRBV6-9 and TRBJ2-2, with no clear D. Germline assignment: CDR1 MNHGY and CDR2 SVAAGI. CDR3 size: 15 residues. V was clipped by 3 bases and J by 0 bases, with 8 bases between them. CDR3: CASSYGVTNTGELFF. As DNA, the CDR3 is TGTGCCAGCAGTTACGGCGTAACGAACACCGGGGAGCTGTTTTTT.

This clonotype has at least ten counts. V usage is TRBV12-3 or TRBV12-4 and J usage is TRBJ1-6; 9 nucleotides match TRBD1. The V and J ends lost 7 bases and 10 bases, in that order; junction bases with no gene match: 14. This CDR3 has 16 residues. The CDR3 DNA is TGTGCCAGCAACTCTCCCGGGACAGGGAGTAGCTCACCCCTCCACTTT. Amino acids: CASNSPGTGSSSPLHF.

The sample holds one count of this clonotype. Likely a read error: the CDR3 ends without its conserved phenylalanine or tryptophan. This chain uses TRBV6-1 with TRBJ2-7; D assignment may be TRBD1 or TRBD2 (5 bases each). Trimming left V 7 bases short and J 2 bases short, with 15 bases between. Per the germline V gene, CDR1 is MNHNS and CDR2 is SASEGT. The length of the CDR3 is 14 residues. CDR3 protein: CASTLRGGPYEQYL. The CDR3 bases are TGTGCCAGCACCCTCCGTGGGGGTCCCTACGAGCAGTACCTC.

In its sample, this clonotype was seen a few times. This chain joins TRBV5-1 and TRBJ2-1; 14 bases fit TRBD2. Germline V gene sequence: CDR1 SGHRS, CDR2 YFSETQ. Trimming at V came to 4 bases and at J to 8 bases, leaving 5 bases not matched to a gene. The CDR3 extends over 15 amino acids. The CDR3 DNA reads TGCGCCAGCAGCCCGGGACTAGCGGGAGCCTATGAGCAGTTCTTC. Its protein is CASSPGLAGAYEQFF.